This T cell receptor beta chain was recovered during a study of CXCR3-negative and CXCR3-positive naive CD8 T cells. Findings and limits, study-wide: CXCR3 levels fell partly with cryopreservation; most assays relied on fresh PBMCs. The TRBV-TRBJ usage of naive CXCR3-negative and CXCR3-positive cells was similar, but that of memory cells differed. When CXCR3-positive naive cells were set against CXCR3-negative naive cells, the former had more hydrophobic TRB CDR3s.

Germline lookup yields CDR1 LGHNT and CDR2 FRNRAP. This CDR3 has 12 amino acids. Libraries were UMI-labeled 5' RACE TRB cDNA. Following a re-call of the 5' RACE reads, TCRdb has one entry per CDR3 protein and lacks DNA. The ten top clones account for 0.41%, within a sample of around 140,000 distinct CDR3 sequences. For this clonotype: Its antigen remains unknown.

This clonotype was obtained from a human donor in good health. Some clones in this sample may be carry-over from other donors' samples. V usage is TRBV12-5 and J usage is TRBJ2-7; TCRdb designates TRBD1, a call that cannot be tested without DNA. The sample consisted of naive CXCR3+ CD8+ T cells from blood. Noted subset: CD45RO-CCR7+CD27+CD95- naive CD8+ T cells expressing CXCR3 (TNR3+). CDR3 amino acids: CASGLDSYEQYF.